The 26 T cell receptor beta chains presented below share a single source sample, sequenced in a study of T cell responses to AZD1222 COVID-19 vaccine. Only in-frame clones appear in the TCRdb table, and some are missing; sequencing was by immunoSEQ multiplex PCR. This repertoire shows 200,000 or so clones, approximately 90% found once; its top ten account for roughly 6%. The sample was peripheral blood, taken on day 0 of AZD1222 vaccination. The receptors shown here come from an adult in good health.

This rearrangement joins TRBV6-6 to TRBJ1-5; 8 bases map to TRBD1. J gave up 3 bases and V 6 bases, and 7 bases lay outside the gene matches. The CDR3 is 15 residues long. Germline V gene data show CDR1 as MNHNY and CDR2 as SVGAGI (reference sequence). The DNA of the CDR3 is TGTGCCAGCAGCCCCGGACAGGGTGACAATCAGCCCCAGCATTTT. Translating gives CASSPGQGDNQPQHF.

The genes are TRBV5-5 and TRBJ2-7; possibly TRBD1 or TRBD2 for D (6 bases each). Germline V gives CDR1 SGHKS, CDR2 YYEKEE (reference sequence). The CDR3 has 13 amino acids. V was clipped by 7 bases and J by 5 bases, with 16 bases between them. The CDR3 spells CASGGRGVHEQYF. CDR3 nucleotides: TGTGCCAGCGGAGGTAGGGGGGTCCACGAGCAGTACTTC.

V is TRBV7-2 and J is TRBJ2-1; TRBD2 aligns across 10 bases. Germline lookup yields CDR1 SGHTA and CDR2 FQGNSA. V was clipped by 3 bases and J by 3 bases; unmatched bases: 5. The CDR3 runs to 16 residues. The CDR3 loop reads CASSLLAGAGYNEQFF. CDR3 coding DNA: TGTGCCAGCAGCTTGCTAGCGGGAGCGGGCTACAATGAGCAGTTCTTC. Full variable domain (remainder filled in from reference TRBV7-2 and TRBJ2-1): GAGVSQSPSNKVTEKGKDVELRCDPISGHTALYWYRQSLGQGLEFLIYFQGNSAPDKSGLPSDRFSAERTGGSVSTLTIQRTQQEDSAVYLCASSLLAGAGYNEQFFGPGTRLTVL.

This chain links TRBV6-5 with TRBJ1-2; D unclear. The CDR3 runs to 15 residues. CDR1 is MNHEY and CDR2 is SVGAGI in the germline V gene. Trimming stripped 7 bases from V and 1 base from J, with 16 bases between. The CDR3 bases are TGTGCCAGCACCCCCGGAACACTTAATAACTATGGCTACACCTTC. This translates into CASTPGTLNNYGYTF.

V and J are TRBV5-1 and TRBJ1-4; D unclear. Per germline, CDR1 SGHRS and CDR2 YFSETQ. V gave up 6 bases and J gave up 1 base, with 16 bases separating them. The length of the CDR3 is 16 residues. The CDR3 loop is CASNLGIRGTNEKLFF. As DNA, the CDR3 is TGCGCCAGCAATTTAGGTATCCGGGGAACTAATGAAAAACTGTTTTTT.

The rearrangement uses TRBV27 and TRBJ1-4; D is uncertain. Trimming took 0 bases from V and 0 from J, leaving 11 bases between them. Germline CDR1 MNHEY, CDR2 SMNVEV (reference sequence). The CDR3 runs to 17 residues. CDR3 DNA sequence: TGTGCCAGCAGTTTATCTGGGGAATATGCAACTAATGAAAAACTGTTTTTT. Translating gives CASSLSGEYATNEKLFF.

The genes are TRBV2 and TRBJ2-7, with D perhaps given as TRBD1 or TRBD2 (7 bases each). The CDR3 extends over 15 amino acids. V was trimmed by 6 bases and J by 7 bases, leaving 22 bases between them. Germline CDR1 SNHLY, CDR2 FYNNEI. The CDR3 DNA sequence: TGTGCCAGCAGACAAACGCAGGGGGGGGCCTGGGAGCAGTACTTC. Translation gives CASRQTQGGAWEQYF.

This chain connects TRBV5-4 to TRBJ2-7; perhaps TRBD1 as D (5 bases). V lost 4 bases and J lost 4, with 12 bases in between. This CDR3 is built from 13 residues. In germline, CDR1 is SGHNT, CDR2 YYREEE (reference sequence). The CDR3 DNA reads TGTGCCAGCAGCGGGCAGGGTTTTTACGAGCAGTACTTC. Amino acid sequence: CASSGQGFYEQYF.

The chain links TRBV19 to TRBJ2-1; 8 bases match TRBD2. This CDR3 has 15 residues. Germline V gene data show CDR1 as LNHDA and CDR2 as SQIVND (reference sequence). Unmatched junction bases numbered 6, after V lost 5 bases and J lost 3 bases. The CDR3 sequence is CASSLQREYYNEQFF. The DNA of the CDR3 is TGTGCCAGTAGTTTACAGCGGGAGTACTACAATGAGCAGTTCTTC.

This clone appeared a single time. V gene TRBV19 combines with J gene TRBJ1-3; 9 bases agree with TRBD1. V lost 5 bases to trimming and J lost 4 bases; unmatched junction nucleotides: 3. CDR3 size: 14 residues. Germline V gene sequence: CDR1 LNHDA, CDR2 SQIVND (reference sequence). The CDR3 sequence: CASSRTGDGNTIYF. DNA for the CDR3: TGTGCCAGTAGTCGGACAGGGGACGGAAACACCATATATTTT. The full variable domain, in which reference TRBV19 and TRBJ1-3 provide the parts outside the CDR3, is DGGITQSPKYLFRKEGQNVTLSCEQNLNHDAMYWYRQDPGQGLRLIYYSQIVNDFQKGDIAEGYSVSREKKESFPLTVTSAQKNPTAFYLCASSRTGDGNTIYFGEGSWLTVV.

Only one count was recorded for this clone. The chain combines TRBV4-2 with TRBJ2-3; 10 bases agree with TRBD2. Germline CDR1 is LGHNA and CDR2 is YNFKEQ. This CDR3 is 19 amino acids long. The trim removed 0 bases at V and 4 bases at J, leaving 13 bases unmatched. CDR3 nucleotide sequence: TGTGCCAGCAGCCAAGATCAAAGCGGGGGGGCCTCTTCGCCAGATACGCAGTATTTT. Protein sequence: CASSQDQSGGASSPDTQYF.

The V gene is TRBV14, the J gene TRBJ2-7, with D possibly matching TRBD2 (6 bases). The germline V and J ends were trimmed by 3 bases and 7 bases, with 13 bases remaining between them. The CDR3 extends over 13 amino acids. Germline V gene sequence: CDR1 SGHDN, CDR2 FVKESK. The CDR3 is CASSQGLRREQYF. For the CDR3, the DNA is TGTGCCAGCAGCCAGGGACTCCGTCGGGAGCAGTACTTC.

V and J are TRBV11-3 and TRBJ2-1, with D perhaps matching TRBD1 (6 bases). The V and J ends lost 4 bases and 2 bases respectively, with 15 bases between them. Germline assignment: CDR1 SGHNT and CDR2 YENEEA. CDR3 size: 16 residues. The CDR3 loop reads CASSSRADRPYNEQFF. For the CDR3, the DNA is TGTGCCAGCAGCTCCAGGGCGGACAGACCCTACAATGAGCAGTTCTTC.

The chain couples TRBV5-1 to TRBJ2-7, with D perhaps TRBD1 (6 bases). The CDR3 totals 15 residues. Germline assignment: CDR1 SGHRS and CDR2 YFSETQ. Trimming cost V 3 bases and J 6 bases, with 19 bases left between them. CDR3 loop: CASSSGQGSGSEQYF. The CDR3 DNA sequence: TGCGCCAGCAGCTCGGGGCAGGGGAGTGGTAGCGAGCAGTACTTC.

This chain uses TRBV20-1 with TRBJ1-2, with D unresolved. The V end was cut by 3 bases, the J end by 4 bases, with 6 bases between. From germline, CDR1 is DFQATT and CDR2 SNEGSKA (reference sequence). The CDR3 has 11 residues. In nucleotides, the CDR3 is TGCAGTGCTAGTACGGGCTATGGCTACACCTTC. Translation gives CSASTGYGYTF.

The chain carries TRBV6-6 and TRBJ1-5; 7 bases are shared with TRBD1. The CDR3 totals 16 residues. CDR1 and CDR2 from the germline V gene are MNHNY and SVGAGI (reference sequence). V gave up 5 bases and J gave up 3 bases; unmatched junction bases: 10. This CDR3 reads CASSPPGTDNNQPQHF. The CDR3 DNA is TGTGCCAGCAGTCCACCCGGGACAGATAACAATCAGCCCCAGCATTTT.

This clone was detected only once. This chain uses TRBV30 with TRBJ2-1, with D possibly being TRBD2 (5 bases). CDR1 GTSNPN and CDR2 SVGIG come from the germline V gene (reference sequence). The germline V and J ends were trimmed by 2 bases and 10 bases, with 9 bases remaining between them. CDR3 length: 11 amino acids. The CDR3 here is CAWSPTGEQFF. DNA for the CDR3: TGTGCCTGGAGTCCCACGGGAGAGCAGTTCTTC. Variable domain in full (rest from reference TRBV30 and TRBJ2-1): SQTIHQWPATLVQPVGSPLSLECTVEGTSNPNLYWYRQAAGRGLQLLFYSVGIGQISSEVPQNLSASRPQDRQFILSSKKLLLSDSGFYLCAWSPTGEQFFGPGTRLTVL.

This clone was counted once. The chain uses TRBV10-2 and TRBJ2-5; D may be TRBD1 (5 bases). Germline V gene data show CDR1 as WSHSY and CDR2 as SAAADI. The CDR3 consists of 14 residues. The ends were cut back, 3 bases at V and 4 bases at J, with 12 bases in the middle. CDR3 in amino acids: CASSDPTVGETQYF. CDR3 coding DNA: TGCGCCAGCAGTGATCCGACAGTAGGAGAGACCCAGTACTTC.

Remarks on this clone: A far larger clone is just one base off, so this is likely a read error. The chain employs TRBV5-5 and TRBJ2-5; D is perhaps TRBD2 (6 bases). Trimming removed 7 bases at V and 1 base at J, with 14 bases between. The CDR3 runs to 14 residues. CDR1 is SGHKS and CDR2 is YYEKEE in the germline V gene (reference sequence). CDR3 sequence reads: CASCVREPQETQYF. CDR3 nucleotides: TGTGCCAGCTGCGTCCGGGAGCCCCAAGAGACCCAGTACTTC.

The chain couples TRBV3-1 (or the pseudogene TRBV3-2) to TRBJ1-5, with D possibly being TRBD1 (6 bases). This CDR3 region has 14 residues. Trimming took off 5 bases at V and 1 base at J, with 9 bases between the two ends. Germline CDR1 reads LGHDT; CDR2 reads YNNKEL (reference sequence). The CDR3 here is CASSSGESNQPQHF. Here the CDR3 DNA reads TGTGCCAGCAGCTCAGGGGAGAGCAATCAGCCCCAGCATTTT.

This clone was observed once. J is TRBJ1-2 and V is TRBV28; D remains ambiguous. Germline V gene sequence: CDR1 MDHEN, CDR2 SYDVKM. The CDR3 length is 14 residues. Deletions cut 5 bases from V and 7 bases from J, with 17 bases between. The CDR3 spells CASSTAEKTSGYTF. The CDR3 bases are TGTGCCAGCAGTACCGCGGAAAAAACCTCTGGCTACACCTTC.

The CDR3 bases are TGTGCCAGCAGCTTATCCCGGACAGGGGGCGAGCAGTACTTC. Amino acid sequence: CASSLSRTGGEQYF. The chain employs TRBV11-2 and TRBJ2-7; 10 bases map to TRBD1. The trim removed 2 bases at V and 6 bases at J, leaving 4 bases unmatched. The CDR3 has 14 residues. CDR1 and CDR2 from the germline V gene are SGHAT and FQNNGV.

The rearrangement links TRBV5-4 to TRBJ2-7; 8 positions match TRBD1. CDR3 length: 15 amino acids. With V trimmed by 4 bases and J by 2 bases, 8 bases remained unmatched. Germline V CDR1 and CDR2: SGHNT, YYREEE (reference sequence). In DNA, the CDR3 is TGTGCCAGCAGCCCGCAGACAGGGGACCCCTACGAGCAGTACTTC. Translated, it gives CASSPQTGDPYEQYF.

This chain joins TRBV3-1 (or the pseudogene TRBV3-2) and TRBJ1-5, with 10 positions matching TRBD1. The length of the CDR3 is 18 residues. With 4 bases clipped from V and 4 bases from J, the junction kept 13 bases outside the gene matches. CDR1 is LGHDT, CDR2 YNNKEL, per germline (reference sequence). CDR3 in amino acids: CASSLGDRGPAGNQPQHF. The CDR3 nucleotides are TGTGCCAGCAGCCTAGGGGACAGGGGACCGGCGGGGAATCAGCCCCAGCATTTT.

This rearrangement joins TRBV19 to TRBJ1-2; D is unresolved. CDR3 length equals 14 residues. CDR1 and CDR2 from the germline V gene are LNHDA and SQIVND (reference sequence). Deletions cut 3 bases from V and 4 bases from J, with 12 bases between. CDR3 sequence reads: CASSITREAYGYTF. CDR3 in DNA: TGTGCCAGTAGTATTACGAGGGAGGCCTATGGCTACACCTTC.

The gene calls are TRBV5-1 and TRBJ1-3; D gene unclear. Looked up from germline, CDR1 is SGHRS and CDR2 is YFSETQ. The V and J ends lost 0 bases and 0 bases respectively, with 7 bases between them. The CDR3 spans 15 residues. CDR3 sequence: CASSLEGFSGNTIYF. Here the CDR3 DNA reads TGCGCCAGCAGCTTGGAAGGGTTCTCTGGAAACACCATATATTTT. Complete variable domain (other parts from reference TRBV5-1 and TRBJ1-3): KAGVTQTPRYLIKTRGQQVTLSCSPISGHRSVSWYQQTPGQGLQFLFEYFSETQRNKGNFPGRFSGRQFSNSRSEMNVSTLELGDSALYLCASSLEGFSGNTIYFGEGSWLTVV.